This T cell receptor beta chain comes out of a study of blood T cell repertoires in COVID-19. Turning to the study itself: Sources were T cells, B-cell-depleted T cells, or PBMCs; the material itself was cDNA or gDNA.

Germline CDR1 and CDR2: SGHRS and YFSETQ. The CDR3 totals 15 residues. V lost 4 bases and J 0 bases, leaving 13 bases between the germline ends. Participants came from some 23 US areas, aged about 18 to 89 years. Each participant's cohort was designated according to participant-reported clinical history. Recovered status applied to Cohort 3 donors who had two consecutive negative PCRs. It also applied to those with clearance or with symptom resolution. TCRdb's table, derived via immunoSEQ multiplex PCR, lists solely in-frame clones and lacks some. The sample has 350,000 to 450,000 clones; around 89% are singletons.

V is TRBV5-1 and J is TRBJ1-1; D unresolved. The TCR sequence derives from a man aged 25 to 45 who had recovered from COVID-19. The source material was PBMCs or T cells enriched from blood (not recorded which). The CDR3 DNA reads as TGCGCCAGCAGCACAATCCGAGGTTTGAACACTGAAGCTTTCTTT. It is translated as CASSTIRGLNTEAFF.